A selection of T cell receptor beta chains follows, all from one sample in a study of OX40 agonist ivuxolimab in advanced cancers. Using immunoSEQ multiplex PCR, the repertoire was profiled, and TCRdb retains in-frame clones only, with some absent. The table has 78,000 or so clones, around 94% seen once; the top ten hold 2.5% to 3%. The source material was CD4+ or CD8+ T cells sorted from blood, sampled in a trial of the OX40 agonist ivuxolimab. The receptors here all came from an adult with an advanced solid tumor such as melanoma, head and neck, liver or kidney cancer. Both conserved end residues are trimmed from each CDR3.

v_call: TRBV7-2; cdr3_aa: ASSFGANTEAF
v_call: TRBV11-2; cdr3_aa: ASSPGQGGGELF
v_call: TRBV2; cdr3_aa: ASSEFSGGQETQY
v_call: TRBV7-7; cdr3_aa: ASSLGLGDTIY
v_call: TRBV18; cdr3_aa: ASSRTSGRTQETQY
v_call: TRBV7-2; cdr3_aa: ASHPGPFDGYT
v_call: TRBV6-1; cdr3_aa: ASSERPVGNTIY
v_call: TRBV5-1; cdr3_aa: ASSLGAGGGETQY
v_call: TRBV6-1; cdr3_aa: ASSFGGRGNQPQH
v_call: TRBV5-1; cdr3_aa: ASSSGNPGEQY
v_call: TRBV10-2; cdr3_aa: ASSESFGRGDSQPQH
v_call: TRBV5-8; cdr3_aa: ASKMSFSDTEAF
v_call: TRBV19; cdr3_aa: ASSPTGGTEAF
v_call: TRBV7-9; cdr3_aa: ATSVRVGEKLF
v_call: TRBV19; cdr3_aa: ASSVHPGGQETQY
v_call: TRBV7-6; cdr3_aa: ASTPAGNEWEQY
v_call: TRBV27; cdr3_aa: ASSLYRAENTEAF
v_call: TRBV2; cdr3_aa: ASRGGNQPQH
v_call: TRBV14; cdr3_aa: ASSQGWGVTNEQF
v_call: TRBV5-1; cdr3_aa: ASSLGPANTGELF
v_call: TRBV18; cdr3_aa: ASSTGDLPYGYT
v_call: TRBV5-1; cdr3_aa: ASSPTRGGETQY
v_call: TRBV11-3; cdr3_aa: ASSQTRANTEAF
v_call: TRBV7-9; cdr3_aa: ASSLRDRAPGNTIY
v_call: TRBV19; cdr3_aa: ASSLLGGANTDTQY
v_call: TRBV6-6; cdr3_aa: ASSYSSSGANVLT
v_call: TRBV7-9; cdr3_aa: ASSPRYQGQGFHEQF
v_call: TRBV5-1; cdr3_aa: ASSLFGGLGTEAF
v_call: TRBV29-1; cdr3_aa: SVVSSTYEQY
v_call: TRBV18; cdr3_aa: ASFVGRQNEQF
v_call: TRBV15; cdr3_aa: ATSRDGVAPSRWY
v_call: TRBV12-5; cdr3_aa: ASGLVRNSPLH
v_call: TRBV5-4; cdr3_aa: ASSLDRILGREAF
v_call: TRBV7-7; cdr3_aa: ASSPGDTLYEQY
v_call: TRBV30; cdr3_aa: AWGDRLGPYEQY
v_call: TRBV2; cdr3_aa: ASRDPGRFNYGYT
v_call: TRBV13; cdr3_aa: ASSLRPTGGTEAF
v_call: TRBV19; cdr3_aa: ASSPWDRAPMNTEAF
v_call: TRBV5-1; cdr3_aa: ASSSPSNEKLF
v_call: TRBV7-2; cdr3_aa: ASSLVFGPGQPQH